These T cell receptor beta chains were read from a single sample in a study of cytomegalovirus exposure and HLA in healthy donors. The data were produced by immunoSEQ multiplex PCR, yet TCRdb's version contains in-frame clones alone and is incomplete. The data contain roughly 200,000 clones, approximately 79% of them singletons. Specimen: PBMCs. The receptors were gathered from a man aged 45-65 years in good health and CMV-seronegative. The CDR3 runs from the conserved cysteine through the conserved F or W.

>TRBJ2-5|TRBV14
CASRFGETQYF
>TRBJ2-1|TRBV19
CASSLGSGVYNEQFF
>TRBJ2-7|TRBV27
CASSHTSGSVSEQYF
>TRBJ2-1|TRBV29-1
CSVTDLASGILSSYNEQFF
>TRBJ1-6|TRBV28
CASSATGTWHNSPLHF
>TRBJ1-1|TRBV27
CASSLIGGRNTEAFF
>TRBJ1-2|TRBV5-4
CASSFRGASGYTF
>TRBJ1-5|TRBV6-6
CASRLDRVSNQPQHF
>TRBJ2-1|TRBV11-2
CASSPSGGHYNEQFF
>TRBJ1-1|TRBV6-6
CASSNSNRGGTEAFF
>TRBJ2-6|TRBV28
CASSLGGRRASGANVLTF
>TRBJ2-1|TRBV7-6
CASSLKGLAGVNEQFF
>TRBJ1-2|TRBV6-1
CASSEGQGAPPNYGYTF
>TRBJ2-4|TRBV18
CASSEIRGAKNIQYF
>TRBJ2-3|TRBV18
CASSPGGTTDTQYF
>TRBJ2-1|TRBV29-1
CSVPALAGAEQFF
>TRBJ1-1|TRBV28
CASSLIEEAFF
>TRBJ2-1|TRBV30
CAWGSSDEQFF
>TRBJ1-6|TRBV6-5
CASSYGGQVRPLHF
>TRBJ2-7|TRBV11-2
CASSLAGSSQYF
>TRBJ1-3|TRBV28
CASSSGFGNTIYF
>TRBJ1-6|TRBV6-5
CASTGGSYNSPLHF
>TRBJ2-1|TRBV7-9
CASSPLAGGRDEQFF
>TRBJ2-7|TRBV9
CASSVVLCEQYF
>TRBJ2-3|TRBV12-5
CASASSGTSGKGTQYF
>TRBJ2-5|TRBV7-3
CASSLAGRGETQYF
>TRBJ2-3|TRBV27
CASSSTGPGDTQYF
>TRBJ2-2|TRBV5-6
CASSQGQVNTGELFF
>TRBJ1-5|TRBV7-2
CASSLGGLGQPQHF
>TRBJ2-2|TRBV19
CASISGTSGTGELFF
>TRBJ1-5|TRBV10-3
CASTQGGVSNQPQHF
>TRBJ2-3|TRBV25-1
CASSTGNGDIDTQYF
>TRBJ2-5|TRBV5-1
CASSRDRGLETQYF
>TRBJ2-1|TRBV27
CASSLAGPLPFEQEQFF
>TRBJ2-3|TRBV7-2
CASSLMGTSGSSDTQYF
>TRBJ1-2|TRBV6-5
CASSYKTGGFYGYTF
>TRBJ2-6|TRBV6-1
CASSELVTGSGANVLTF
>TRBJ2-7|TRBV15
CATSRDLRSSYEQYF
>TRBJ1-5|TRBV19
CASSDRDRGKSNQPQHF